This paragraph reports one TCR beta chain. Its target is not known. The CDR3 runs to 15 residues. V lost 0 bases to trimming and J lost 4 bases, with 13 bases between them. Per germline, CDR1 GTSNPN and CDR2 SVGIG (reference sequence). TCRdb itself ran the 5' RACE reads through MiXCR, one entry per CDR3 protein. The data hold roughly 230,000 distinct CDR3 sequences, with 7% to 10% observed a single time. The sample is drawn from a study of CD8 T cells in ankylosing spondylitis. Regarding the study as a whole: Disease-linked clones were reportedly significantly enriched in matched ankylosing spondylitis synovial fluid.

The source is a female donor with ankylosing spondylitis or in good health (not recorded which). The chain couples TRBV30 to TRBJ2-1; TRBD2 is a possible D gene (6 bases). The sequencing sample was made of blood, either unsorted or a sorted T cell fraction (not recorded which). The CDR3 sequence: CAWSVGGAFYNEQFF. In nucleotides, the CDR3 is TGTGCCTGGAGTGTAGGAGGGGCTTTTTACAATGAGCAGTTCTTC.